This T cell receptor (beta chain) was observed in a study of T-cell reconstitution after alpha-beta-depleted transplantation in children. Overall study findings and caveats: Surviving recipient T cells and thymic progenitors produced the high day-60 TCRbeta diversity seen in some patients.

The TCRbeta library incorporated unique molecular identifiers. TCRdb re-analysed the PCR reads in MiXCR, keeping a single row per CDR3 protein. The sample has approximately 290,000 distinct CDR3 sequences, roughly 10% seen once. Germline V gene data show CDR1 as MNHNS and CDR2 as SASEGT. Trimming removed 7 bases at V and 4 bases at J, with 16 bases between. This CDR3 region has 15 residues. At least ten counts were recorded for this clonotype. Its matching antigen is unknown. V usage is TRBV6-1 and J usage is TRBJ2-2, with TRBD1 as a possible D gene (6 bases). This clonotype was sampled from a male patient between 2 and 15 years old who had a stem cell transplant for chronic granulomatous disease, so the T cells may come from the graft donor. The material sequenced was peripheral blood, taken 180 days after TCRalphabeta/CD19-depleted stem cell transplant. The CDR3 protein is CASTPDRSRTGELFF. The CDR3 DNA reads as TGTGCCAGCACCCCCGACAGGTCGCGCACCGGGGAGCTGTTTTTT.